One sample yielded the 17 T cell receptor beta chains listed below, sequenced in a study of T cells in severe cutaneous drug reactions. The donors had carbamazepine-induced Stevens-Johnson syndrome or toxic epidermal necrolysis. TCR subtype-specific primers in iRepertoire multiplex PCR prepared libraries for bulk and single-cell sequencing. For each CDR3 protein, TCRdb gives one entry from its re-call of the multiplex PCR reads, without DNA. The ten top clones account for about 50%, within a sample of over a thousand distinct CDR3 sequences. Sample: cells from a skin blister. These receptors originate from a human donor with a severe cutaneous adverse drug reaction.

This clonotype shows up as medium-sized by frequency. The chain is built from TRBV4-1 and TRBJ2-7. Per germline, CDR1 MGHRA and CDR2 YSYEKL. The length of the CDR3 is 16 residues. The chain's CDR3 is CASSQDKAVFSYEQYF.

This clonotype is labeled medium-sized based on frequency. V gene TRBV6-2 or TRBV6-3 combines with J gene TRBJ1-5; the TCRdb D gene call, TRBD1, has no DNA to confirm it. The CDR3 runs 15 residues. CDR1 MNHEY and CDR2 SVGEGT come from the germline V gene. CDR3 loop: CASRTGGQGGQPQHF.

This clonotype is classed as medium-sized by frequency. This chain joins TRBV11-2 and TRBJ2-5; TCRdb's D call, TRBD2, is unchecked because there is no DNA. The CDR3 is 15 amino acids. In germline, CDR1 is SGHAT, CDR2 FQNNGV. The chain's CDR3 is CASSLGLAEQETQYF.

CDR3 in amino acids: CASSTGLGFQETQYF. The chain is built from TRBV5-1 and TRBJ2-5; absent DNA, TCRdb's TRBD1 call cannot be checked. CDR1 is SGHRS, CDR2 YFSETQ, per germline. The CDR3 spans 15 residues.

Frequency places this clonotype as medium-sized. The chain links TRBV28 to TRBJ1-1. Looked up from germline, CDR1 is MDHEN and CDR2 is SYDVKM. The CDR3 is made up of 15 amino acids. The chain's CDR3 is CASTSWWKGNTEAFF. The entire variable domain, with the rest obtained from reference TRBV28 and TRBJ1-1, is as follows: DVKVTQSSRYLVKRTGEKVFLECVQDMDHENMFWYRQDPGLGLRLIYFSYDVKMKEKGDIPEGYSVSREKKERFSLILESASTNQTSMYLCASTSWWKGNTEAFFGQGTRLTVV.

Frequency places this clonotype as medium-sized. This chain uses TRBV2 with TRBJ2-3; the D call of TRBD2 rests on TCRdb alone, since no DNA is present to check it. This CDR3 region has 15 residues. Germline CDR1 SNHLY, CDR2 FYNNEI. CDR3 residues: CASRETSGGTDTQYF. Full variable domain (remainder filled in from reference TRBV2 and TRBJ2-3): EPEVTQTPSHQVTQMGQEVILRCVPISNHLYFYWYRQILGQKVEFLVSFYNNEISEKSEIFDDQFSVERPDGSNFTLKIRSTKLEDSAMYFCASRETSGGTDTQYFGPGTRLTVL.

The chain has TRBV20-1 and TRBJ1-1. Germline-derived CDR1 and CDR2 are DFQATT and SNEGSKA (reference sequence). CDR3 size: 15 residues. CDR3 in amino acids: CSAYNRARGNTEAFF.

The V call is TRBV20-1, the J call TRBJ2-7; the TRBD2 assignment by TCRdb is unverifiable without DNA. Germline assignment: CDR1 DFQATT and CDR2 SNEGSKA (reference sequence). The CDR3 consists of 14 residues. The CDR3 spells CSALLAGASYEQYF.

Measured by frequency, this clonotype is medium-sized (0.01 to 0.1%). V usage is TRBV7-8 and J usage is TRBJ1-5; TCRdb's D gene call, TRBD1, goes unchecked for lack of DNA. Germline values: CDR1 SGHVS, CDR2 FQNEAQ. CDR3 length equals 14 residues. CDR3: CASSLTATGEPQHF.

This chain joins TRBV7-8 and TRBJ1-5; TCRdb's assignment of TRBD1 cannot be checked, as there is no DNA. The CDR3 consists of 16 residues. Germline V gene lookup returns CDR1 SGHVS and CDR2 FQNEAQ. CDR3: CASSPGGGNSNQPQHF. Complete variable domain (other parts from reference TRBV7-8 and TRBJ1-5): GAGVSQSPRYKVAKRGQDVALRCDPISGHVSLFWYQQALGQGPEFLTYFQNEAQLDKSGLPSDRFFAERPEGSVSTLKIQRTQQEDSAVYLCASSPGGGNSNQPQHFGDGTRLSIL.

Its frequency marks this clonotype as medium-sized (0.01 to 0.1%). V is TRBV9 and J is TRBJ2-1. The CDR3 contains 13 residues. CDR1 is SGDLS, CDR2 YYNGEE, per germline. The CDR3 reads CASSTLDYNEQFF.

By frequency, this clonotype registers large. V usage is TRBV25-1 and J usage is TRBJ2-1; checking the TCRdb D call of TRBD1 is not possible without DNA. The CDR3 extends over 13 amino acids. Germline V lookup: CDR1 MGHDK, CDR2 SYGVNS. The CDR3 is CASSPGSYNEQFF.

J is TRBJ2-1 and V is TRBV7-2; absent DNA, TCRdb's TRBD1 call cannot be checked. Per germline, CDR1 SGHTA and CDR2 FQGNSA. This CDR3 region has 14 residues. The CDR3 is CASSPLGQDNEQFF.

Its frequency marks this clonotype as medium-sized. The chain carries TRBV7-2 and TRBJ2-1; TCRdb gives TRBD1 as the D gene, but with no DNA this cannot be confirmed. Germline V lookup: CDR1 SGHTA, CDR2 FQGNSA. The CDR3 has 14 amino acids. The CDR3 sequence is CASSPSPSEDEQFF.

In terms of frequency, this clonotype is medium-sized. CDR3 amino acids: CASSSRDRGRYEQYF. The chain employs TRBV7-6 and TRBJ2-7; the D gene TCRdb calls, TRBD1, cannot be checked with no DNA. Germline CDR1 and CDR2: SGHVS and FNYEAQ. The CDR3 covers 15 residues. Based on the CDR3 plus reference TRBV7-6 and TRBJ2-7, the full variable domain is GAGVSQSPRYKVTKRGQDVALRCDPISGHVSLYWYRQALGQGPEFLTYFNYEAQQDKSGLPNDRFSAERPEGSISTLTIQRTEQRDSAMYRCASSSRDRGRYEQYFGPGTRLTVT.

V usage is TRBV20-1 and J usage is TRBJ2-3. CDR1 and CDR2 (germline): DFQATT, SNEGSKA (reference sequence). The CDR3 runs to 13 residues. This chain's CDR3 is CSARKKNPDTQYF.

This clonotype counts as medium-sized by frequency. The V gene is TRBV7-3, the J gene TRBJ1-1; with no DNA, the TCRdb D assignment of TRBD1 cannot be verified. This CDR3 spans 14 amino acids. Germline V gene data show CDR1 as SGHTA and CDR2 as FQGTGA. The CDR3 loop reads CASSRAGLGTEAFF.